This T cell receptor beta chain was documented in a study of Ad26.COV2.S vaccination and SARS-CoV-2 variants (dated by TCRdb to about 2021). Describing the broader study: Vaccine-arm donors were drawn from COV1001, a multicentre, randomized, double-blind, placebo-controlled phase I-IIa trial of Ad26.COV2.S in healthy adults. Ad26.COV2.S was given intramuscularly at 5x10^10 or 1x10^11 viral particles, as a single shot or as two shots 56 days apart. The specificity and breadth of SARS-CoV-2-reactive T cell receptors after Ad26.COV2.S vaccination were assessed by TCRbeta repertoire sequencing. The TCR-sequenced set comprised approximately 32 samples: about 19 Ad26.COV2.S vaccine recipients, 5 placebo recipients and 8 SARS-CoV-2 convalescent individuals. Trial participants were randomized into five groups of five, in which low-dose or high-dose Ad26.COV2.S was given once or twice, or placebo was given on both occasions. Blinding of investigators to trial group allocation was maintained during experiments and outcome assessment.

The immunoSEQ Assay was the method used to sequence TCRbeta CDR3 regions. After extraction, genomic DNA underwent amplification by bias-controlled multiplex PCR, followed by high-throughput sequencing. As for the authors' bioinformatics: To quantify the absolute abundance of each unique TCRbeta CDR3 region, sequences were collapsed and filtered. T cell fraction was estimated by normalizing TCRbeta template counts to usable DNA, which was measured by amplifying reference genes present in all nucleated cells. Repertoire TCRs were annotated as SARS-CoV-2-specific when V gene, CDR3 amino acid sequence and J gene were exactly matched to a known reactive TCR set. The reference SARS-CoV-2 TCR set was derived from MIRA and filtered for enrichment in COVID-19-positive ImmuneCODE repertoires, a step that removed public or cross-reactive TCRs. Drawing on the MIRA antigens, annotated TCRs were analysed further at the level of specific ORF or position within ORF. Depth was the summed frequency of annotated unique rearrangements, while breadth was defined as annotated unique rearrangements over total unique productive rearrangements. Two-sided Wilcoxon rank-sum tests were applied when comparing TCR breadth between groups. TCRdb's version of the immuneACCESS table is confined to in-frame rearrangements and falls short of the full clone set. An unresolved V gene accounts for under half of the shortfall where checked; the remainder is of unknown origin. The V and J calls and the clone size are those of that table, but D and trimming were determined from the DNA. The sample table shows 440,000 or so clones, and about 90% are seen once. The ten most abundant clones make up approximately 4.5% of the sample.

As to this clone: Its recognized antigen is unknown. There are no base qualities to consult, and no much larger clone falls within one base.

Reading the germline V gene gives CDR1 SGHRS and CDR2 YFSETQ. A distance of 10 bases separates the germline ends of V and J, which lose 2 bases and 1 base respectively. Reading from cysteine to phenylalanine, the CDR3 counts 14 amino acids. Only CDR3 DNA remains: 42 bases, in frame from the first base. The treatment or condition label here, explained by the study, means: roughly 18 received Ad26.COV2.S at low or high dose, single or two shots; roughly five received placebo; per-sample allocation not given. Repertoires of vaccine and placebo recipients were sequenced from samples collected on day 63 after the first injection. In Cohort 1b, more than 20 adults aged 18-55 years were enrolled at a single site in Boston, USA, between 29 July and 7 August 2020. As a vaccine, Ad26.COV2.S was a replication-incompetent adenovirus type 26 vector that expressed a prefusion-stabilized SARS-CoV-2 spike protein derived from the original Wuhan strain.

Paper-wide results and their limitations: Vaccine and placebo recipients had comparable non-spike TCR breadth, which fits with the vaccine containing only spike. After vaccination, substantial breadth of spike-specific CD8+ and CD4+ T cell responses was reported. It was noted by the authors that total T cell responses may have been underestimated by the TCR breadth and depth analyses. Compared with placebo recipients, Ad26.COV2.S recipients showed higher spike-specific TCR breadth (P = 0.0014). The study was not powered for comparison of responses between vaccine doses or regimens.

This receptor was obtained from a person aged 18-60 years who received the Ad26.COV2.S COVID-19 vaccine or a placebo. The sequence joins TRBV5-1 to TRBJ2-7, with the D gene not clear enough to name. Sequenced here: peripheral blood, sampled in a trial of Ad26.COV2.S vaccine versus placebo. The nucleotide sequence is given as TGCGCCAGCAGCTTCAGTATCGGGTCCTACGAGCAGTACTTC. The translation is CASSFSIGSYEQYF.